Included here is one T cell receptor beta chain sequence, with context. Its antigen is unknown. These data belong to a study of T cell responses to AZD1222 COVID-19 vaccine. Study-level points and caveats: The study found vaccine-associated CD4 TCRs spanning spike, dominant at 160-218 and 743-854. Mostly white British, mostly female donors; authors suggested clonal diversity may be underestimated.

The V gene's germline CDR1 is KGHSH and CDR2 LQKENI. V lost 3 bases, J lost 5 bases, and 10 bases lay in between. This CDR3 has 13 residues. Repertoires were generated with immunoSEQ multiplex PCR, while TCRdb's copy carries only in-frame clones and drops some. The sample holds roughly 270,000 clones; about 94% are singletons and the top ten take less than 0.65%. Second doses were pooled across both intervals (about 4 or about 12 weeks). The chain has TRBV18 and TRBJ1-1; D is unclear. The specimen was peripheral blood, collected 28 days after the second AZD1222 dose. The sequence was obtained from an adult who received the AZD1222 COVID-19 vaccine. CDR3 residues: CASSPEIRTEAFF. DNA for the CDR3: TGTGCCAGCTCACCGGAAATTCGGACTGAAGCTTTCTTT.